This T cell receptor (beta chain) was retrieved from a study of cytomegalovirus exposure and HLA in healthy donors. Looked up from germline, CDR1 is MDHEN and CDR2 is SYDVKM. CDR3 length: 14 residues. J was trimmed by 3 bases and V by 4 bases; bases with no gene match: 4. This PCR relied on a set of 60 Vbeta primers and 13 Jbeta primers. Only in-frame clones appear in the TCRdb table, and some are missing; sequencing was by immunoSEQ multiplex PCR. The sample records some 150,000 clones, roughly four fifths being singletons. The sequenced material came from PBMCs. This chain connects TRBV28 to TRBJ2-5; TRBD1 agrees at 8 bases. This clonotype was obtained from a man over 45 in good health and CMV-seropositive. The CDR3: CASSSGGVKETQYF. CDR3 in DNA: TGTGCCAGCAGTTCAGGGGGCGTAAAAGAGACCCAGTACTTC.